These 14 T cell receptor beta chains were all obtained from the same sample, sequenced in a study of cytomegalovirus exposure and HLA in healthy donors. Amplification used 60 Vbeta primers and 13 Jbeta primers. The assay was immunoSEQ multiplex PCR, and TCRdb's table has in-frame clones only and misses some. The data contain approximately 74,000 clones, approximately 81% of them singletons. The sample was PBMCs. These receptors originate from a woman aged 25-40 years in good health and CMV-seronegative.

This clone has just one count. The V gene is TRBV18, the J gene TRBJ2-1; 9 bases are a match to TRBD1. The CDR3 is 14 amino acids. The germline gives CDR1 KGHSH, CDR2 LQKENI. The junction had 8 bases not matched to a gene; V was cut back by 5 bases and J by 9 bases. For the CDR3, the DNA is TGTGCCAGCTCAGGTACCACAGGGGGCGGTGAGCAGTTCTTC. Its translation: CASSGTTGGGEQFF.

This clone appeared a single time. The chain carries TRBV6-1 and TRBJ2-7, with D tentatively TRBD2 (6 bases). Trimming removed 8 bases at V and 2 bases at J, with 16 bases between. This CDR3 contains 14 residues. CDR1 is MNHNS, CDR2 SASEGT, per germline. Written as DNA, the CDR3 is TGTGCCAGCGAGGGGAGGCTCACAACCTACGAGCAGTACTTC. Protein sequence: CASEGRLTTYEQYF.

The chain combines TRBV5-1 with TRBJ2-5, with unresolved D. This CDR3 has 12 amino acids. Germline CDR1 SGHRS, CDR2 YFSETQ. Trimming shortened V by 0 bases and J by 5 bases, and 5 bases separated the two germline ends. The CDR3 bases are TGCGCCAGCAGCTTGGTCGCGGAGACCCAGTACTTC. This gives the protein CASSLVAETQYF.

This chain connects TRBV27 to TRBJ1-2; TRBD1 is a possible D gene (6 bases). Germline V gene sequence: CDR1 MNHEY, CDR2 SMNVEV (reference sequence). This CDR3 contains 13 residues. V was pared by 6 bases and J by 11 bases, with 19 bases between. DNA of the CDR3: TGTGCCAGCAGCTTAAACCGGGACACCATATACACCTTC. This encodes CASSLNRDTIYTF.

The chain couples TRBV2 to TRBJ2-1; 10 nucleotides align to TRBD1. The V gene's germline CDR1 is SNHLY and CDR2 FYNNEI. With V trimmed by 5 bases and J by 6 bases, 4 bases remained unmatched. The length of the CDR3 is 14 residues. CDR3 amino acids: CASSSGQGINEQFF. The CDR3 DNA reads TGTGCCAGCAGTTCGGGACAGGGGATCAATGAGCAGTTCTTC.

The rearrangement joins TRBV11-2 to TRBJ1-5, with D uncertain. The CDR3 totals 14 residues. Deletions cut 1 base from V and 5 bases from J, with 9 bases between. Germline assignment: CDR1 SGHAT and CDR2 FQNNGV. The CDR3 loop is CASSLGGDYQPQHF. CDR3 sequence (DNA): TGTGCCAGCAGCTTAGGTGGAGACTATCAGCCCCAGCATTTT.

The V call is TRBV28, the J call TRBJ1-5; TRBD1 agrees at 7 bases. Per germline, CDR1 MDHEN and CDR2 SYDVKM. This CDR3 is built from 16 residues. With V trimmed by 3 bases and J by 5 bases, 10 bases remained unmatched. The CDR3 bases are TGTGCCAGCAGTTTGTCACAGGGGTATACTGATCAGCCCCAGCATTTT. Translation gives CASSLSQGYTDQPQHF.

This rearrangement joins TRBV5-1 to TRBJ2-1, with TRBD2 matching 13 bases. In germline, CDR1 is SGHRS, CDR2 YFSETQ. There are 20 residues in the CDR3. The V and J ends lost 0 bases and 0 bases, in that order; junction bases with no gene match: 9. The CDR3 DNA sequence: TGCGCCAGCAGCTTGGATAGGACTAGCGGGGGCTTAAGCTCCTACAATGAGCAGTTCTTC. Translating gives CASSLDRTSGGLSSYNEQFF. The variable domain in full, completed from reference TRBV5-1 and TRBJ2-1, reads KAGVTQTPRYLIKTRGQQVTLSCSPISGHRSVSWYQQTPGQGLQFLFEYFSETQRNKGNFPGRFSGRQFSNSRSEMNVSTLELGDSALYLCASSLDRTSGGLSSYNEQFFGPGTRLTVL.

The V gene is TRBV23-1, the J gene TRBJ1-4; D gene uncertain. TRBV23-1 is given ORF status, its function remaining uncertain. This CDR3 spans 19 amino acids. The V end was cut by 0 bases, the J end by 0 bases, with 17 bases between. The CDR3 bases are TGCGCCAGCAGTCAATCGATCTCTGGGCGGGTTGCAACTAATGAAAAACTGTTTTTT. This codes for CASSQSISGRVATNEKLFF.

This chain uses TRBV5-4 with TRBJ1-6; 8 bases match TRBD1. Germline CDR1 reads SGHNT; CDR2 reads YYREEE (reference sequence). Losses at the gene ends were 0 bases for V and 10 bases for J; bases not matched to a gene: 3. The CDR3 spans 14 residues. The CDR3 spells CASSLADRGSPLHF. The DNA of the CDR3 is TGTGCCAGCAGCTTGGCCGACAGGGGATCACCCCTCCACTTT.

This clone was observed once. The chain links TRBV2 to TRBJ1-2; TRBD1 is a possible D gene (6 bases). Deletions cut 4 bases from V and 9 bases from J, with 15 bases between. CDR1 and CDR2 from the germline V gene are SNHLY and FYNNEI. This CDR3 has 13 residues. CDR3 DNA sequence: TGTGCCAGCAGTGCAAGGACAGCCCCTAGCTACACCTTC. Residues: CASSARTAPSYTF.

The J gene is TRBJ1-3, the V gene TRBV5-1; TRBD1 is a possible D gene (5 bases). CDR1 and CDR2 (germline): SGHRS, YFSETQ. The CDR3 sequence is 14 residues long. The V end lost 4 bases, the J end lost 3 bases, and 11 bases lay between the germline ends. In DNA form, the CDR3 reads TGCGCCAGCAGCCCAGGGTCCGTTGGAAACACCATATATTTT. Translated: CASSPGSVGNTIYF.

Note on this clone: The junction departs from germline at one end; a sequencing error may be responsible. V is TRBV2 and J is TRBJ1-2, with TRBD1 identical over 7 bases. Germline loops: CDR1 SNHLY, CDR2 FYNNEI. CDR3 length: 15 amino acids. The CDR3 is CASSDRGRSLNGCTF. The CDR3 DNA sequence: TGTGCCAGCAGTGACAGGGGGAGGAGTTTGAATGGCTGCACCTTC.

This chain links TRBV6-5 with TRBJ1-3; tentatively, D is TRBD1 (5 bases). From germline, CDR1 is MNHEY and CDR2 SVGAGI. The CDR3 has 15 amino acids. V was pared by 2 bases and J by 0 bases, with 8 bases between. The CDR3 region is CASSYQGDSGNTIYF. CDR3 coding DNA: TGTGCCAGCAGTTACCAGGGCGACTCTGGAAACACCATATATTTT.